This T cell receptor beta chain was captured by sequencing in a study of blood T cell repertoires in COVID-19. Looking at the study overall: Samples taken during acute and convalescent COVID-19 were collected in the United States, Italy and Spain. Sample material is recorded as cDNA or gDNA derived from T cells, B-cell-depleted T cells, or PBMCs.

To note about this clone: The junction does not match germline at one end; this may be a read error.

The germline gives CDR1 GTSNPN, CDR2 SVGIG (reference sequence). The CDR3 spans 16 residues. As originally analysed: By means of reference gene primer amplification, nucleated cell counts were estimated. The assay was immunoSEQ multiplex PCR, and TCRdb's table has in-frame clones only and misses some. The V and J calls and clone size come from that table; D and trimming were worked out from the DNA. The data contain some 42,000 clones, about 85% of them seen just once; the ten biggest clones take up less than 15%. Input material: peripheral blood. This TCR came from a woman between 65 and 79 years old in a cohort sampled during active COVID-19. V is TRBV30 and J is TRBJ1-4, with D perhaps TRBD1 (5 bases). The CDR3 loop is CAWSSPGGGTYEKLFF. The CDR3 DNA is TGTGCCTGGAGTTCCCCCGGGGGGGGAACTTATGAAAAACTGTTTTTT.